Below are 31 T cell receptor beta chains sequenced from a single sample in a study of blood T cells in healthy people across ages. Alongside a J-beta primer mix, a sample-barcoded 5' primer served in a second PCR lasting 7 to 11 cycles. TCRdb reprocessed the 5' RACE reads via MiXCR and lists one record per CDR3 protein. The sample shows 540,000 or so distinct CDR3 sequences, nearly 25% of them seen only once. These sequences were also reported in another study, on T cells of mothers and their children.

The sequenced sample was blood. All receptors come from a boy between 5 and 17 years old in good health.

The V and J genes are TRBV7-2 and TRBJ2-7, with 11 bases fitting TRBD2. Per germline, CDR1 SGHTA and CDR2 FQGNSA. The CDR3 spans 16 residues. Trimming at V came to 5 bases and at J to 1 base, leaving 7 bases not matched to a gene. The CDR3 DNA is TGTGCCAGCAGCCCCTTCCCTAGCGGGAGGTCCTACGAGCAGTACTTC. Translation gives CASSPFPSGRSYEQYF.

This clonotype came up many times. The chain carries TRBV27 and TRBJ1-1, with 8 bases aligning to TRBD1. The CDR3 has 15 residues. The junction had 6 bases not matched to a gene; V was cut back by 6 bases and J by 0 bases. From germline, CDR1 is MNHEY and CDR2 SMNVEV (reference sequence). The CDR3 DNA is TGTGCCAGCAGCCGAACAGGGGGTATGAACACTGAAGCTTTCTTT. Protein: CASSRTGGMNTEAFF.

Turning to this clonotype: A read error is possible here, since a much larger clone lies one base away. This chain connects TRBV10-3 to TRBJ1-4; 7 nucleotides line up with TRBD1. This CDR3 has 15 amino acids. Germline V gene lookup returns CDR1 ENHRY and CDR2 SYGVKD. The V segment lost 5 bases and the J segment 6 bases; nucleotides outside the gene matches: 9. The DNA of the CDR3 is TGTGCCATCAGTCGGTCCAGGGGGTCTTATGAAAAACTGTTTTTT. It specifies CAISRSRGSYEKLFF.

CDR3 nucleotides: TGCGCCAGCAGCTTGGCCTATGGGGGCCGGGCTGAAGCTTTCTTT. Residues: CASSLAYGGRAEAFF. This rearrangement joins TRBV5-1 to TRBJ1-1, with D possibly TRBD1 on 6 matching bases. Germline loops: CDR1 SGHRS, CDR2 YFSETQ. V was pared by 0 bases and J by 6 bases, with 15 bases between. There are 15 residues in the CDR3.

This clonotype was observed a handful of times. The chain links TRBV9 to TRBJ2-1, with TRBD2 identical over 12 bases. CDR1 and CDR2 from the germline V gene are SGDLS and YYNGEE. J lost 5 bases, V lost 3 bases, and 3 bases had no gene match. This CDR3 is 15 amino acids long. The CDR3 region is CASSATSGGDNEQFF. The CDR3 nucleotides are TGTGCCAGCAGCGCGACTAGCGGGGGTGACAATGAGCAGTTCTTC.

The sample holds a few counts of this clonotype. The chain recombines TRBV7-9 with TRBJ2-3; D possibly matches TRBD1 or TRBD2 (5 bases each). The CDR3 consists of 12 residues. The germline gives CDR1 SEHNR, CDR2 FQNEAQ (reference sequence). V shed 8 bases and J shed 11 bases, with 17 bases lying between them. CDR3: CASAHVEGMQYF. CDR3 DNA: TGTGCCAGCGCCCATGTCGAGGGGATGCAGTATTTT. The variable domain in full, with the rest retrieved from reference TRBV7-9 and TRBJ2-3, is DTGVSQNPRHKITKRGQNVTFRCDPISEHNRLYWYRQTLGQGPEFLTYFQNEAQLEKSRLLSDRFSAERPKGSFSTLEIQRTEQGDSAMYLCASAHVEGMQYFGPGTRLTVL.

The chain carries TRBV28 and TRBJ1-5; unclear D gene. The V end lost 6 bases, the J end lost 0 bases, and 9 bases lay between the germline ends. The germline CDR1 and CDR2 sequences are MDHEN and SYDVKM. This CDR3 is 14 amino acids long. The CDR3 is CASRVGYSNQPQHF. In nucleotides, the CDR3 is TGTGCCAGCAGGGTCGGGTATAGCAATCAGCCCCAGCATTTT. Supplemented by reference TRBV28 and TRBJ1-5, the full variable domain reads DVKVTQSSRYLVKRTGEKVFLECVQDMDHENMFWYRQDPGLGLRLIYFSYDVKMKEKGDIPEGYSVSREKKERFSLILESASTNQTSMYLCASRVGYSNQPQHFGDGTRLSIL.

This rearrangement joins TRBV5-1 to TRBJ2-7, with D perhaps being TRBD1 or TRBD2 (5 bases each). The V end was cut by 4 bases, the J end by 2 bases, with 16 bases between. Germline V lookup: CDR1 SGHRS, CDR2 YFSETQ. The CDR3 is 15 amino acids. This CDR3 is CASSAGTDNPYEQYF. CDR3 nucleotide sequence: TGCGCCAGCAGCGCCGGGACCGACAATCCCTACGAGCAGTACTTC.

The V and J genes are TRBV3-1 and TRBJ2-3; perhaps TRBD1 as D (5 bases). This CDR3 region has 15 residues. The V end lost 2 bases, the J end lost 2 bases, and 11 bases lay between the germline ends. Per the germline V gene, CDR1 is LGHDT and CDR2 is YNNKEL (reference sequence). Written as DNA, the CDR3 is TGTGCCAGCAGCCAATGGGGCAGAATCACAGATACGCAGTATTTT. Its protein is CASSQWGRITDTQYF.

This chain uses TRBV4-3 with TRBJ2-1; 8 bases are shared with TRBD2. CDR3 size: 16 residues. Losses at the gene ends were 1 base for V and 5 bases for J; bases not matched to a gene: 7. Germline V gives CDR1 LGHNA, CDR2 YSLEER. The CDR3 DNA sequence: TGCGCCAGCAGCCAAGGGGGAGGGACTAGACACAATGAGCAGTTCTTC. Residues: CASSQGGGTRHNEQFF.

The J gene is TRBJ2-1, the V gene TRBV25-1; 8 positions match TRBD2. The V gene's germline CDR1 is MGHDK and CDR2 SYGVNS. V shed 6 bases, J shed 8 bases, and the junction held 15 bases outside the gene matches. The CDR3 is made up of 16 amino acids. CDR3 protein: CASSGMERLASDEQFF. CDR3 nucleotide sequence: TGTGCCAGCAGCGGAATGGAGAGACTAGCGTCCGATGAGCAGTTCTTC.

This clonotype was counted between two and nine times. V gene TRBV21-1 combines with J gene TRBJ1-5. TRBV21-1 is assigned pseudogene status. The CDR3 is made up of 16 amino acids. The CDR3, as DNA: TGTGCCAGCAGTAAAACCCTTACAAGGGGCAATCAGCCCCAGCATTTT. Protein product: CASSKTLTRGNQPQHF.

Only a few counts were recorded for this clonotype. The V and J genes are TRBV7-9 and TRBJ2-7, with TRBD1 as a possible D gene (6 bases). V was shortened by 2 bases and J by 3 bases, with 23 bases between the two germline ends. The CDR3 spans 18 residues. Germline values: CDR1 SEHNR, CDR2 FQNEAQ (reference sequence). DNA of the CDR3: TGTGCCAGCAGCTTAAGACGAACGACAGGAGGTACGATCTACGAGCAGTACTTC. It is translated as CASSLRRTTGGTIYEQYF.

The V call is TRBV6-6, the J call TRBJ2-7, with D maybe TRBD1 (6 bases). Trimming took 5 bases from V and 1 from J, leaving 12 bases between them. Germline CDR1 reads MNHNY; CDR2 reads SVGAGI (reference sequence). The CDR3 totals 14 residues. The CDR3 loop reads CASSTLQGSYEQYF. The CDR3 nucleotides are TGTGCCAGCAGTACACTACAGGGTTCCTACGAGCAGTACTTC.

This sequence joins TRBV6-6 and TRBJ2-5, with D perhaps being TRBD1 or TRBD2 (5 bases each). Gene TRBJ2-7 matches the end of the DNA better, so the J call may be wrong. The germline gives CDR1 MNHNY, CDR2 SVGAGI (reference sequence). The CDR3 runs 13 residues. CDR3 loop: CASDKGRSYEQYV. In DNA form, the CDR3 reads TGTGCCAGCGACAAGGGACGGTCCTACGAGCAGTACGTC.

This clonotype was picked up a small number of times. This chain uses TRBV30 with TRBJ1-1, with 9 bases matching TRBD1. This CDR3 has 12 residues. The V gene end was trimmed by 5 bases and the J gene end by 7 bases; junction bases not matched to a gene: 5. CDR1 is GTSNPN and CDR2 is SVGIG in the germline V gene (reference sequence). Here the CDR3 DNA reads TGTGCCTGGGAAACAGGGGGCGATGAAGCTTTCTTT. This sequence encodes CAWETGGDEAFF.

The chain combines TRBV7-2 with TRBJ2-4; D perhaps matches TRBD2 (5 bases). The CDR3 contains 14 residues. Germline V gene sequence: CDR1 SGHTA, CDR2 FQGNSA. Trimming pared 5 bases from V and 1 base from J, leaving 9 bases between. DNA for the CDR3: TGTGCCAGCAGCCCCGGGGAGGCCAAAAACATTCAGTACTTC. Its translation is CASSPGEAKNIQYF.

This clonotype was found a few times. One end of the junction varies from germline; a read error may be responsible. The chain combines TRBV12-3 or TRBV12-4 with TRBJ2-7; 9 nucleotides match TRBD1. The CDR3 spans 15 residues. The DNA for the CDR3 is TGCGCCAGCAGTTTGGGACAGGGTCGGACCTACGAGCAGTACTTC. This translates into CASSLGQGRTYEQYF.

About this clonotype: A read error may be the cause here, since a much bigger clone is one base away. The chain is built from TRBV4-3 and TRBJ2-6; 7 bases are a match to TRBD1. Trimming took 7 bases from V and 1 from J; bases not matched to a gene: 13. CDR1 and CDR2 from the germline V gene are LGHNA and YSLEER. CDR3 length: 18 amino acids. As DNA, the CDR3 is TGCGCCAGCAACCAGAATCTGGGACAGATTTCTGGGGCCAACGTCCTGACTTTC. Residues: CASNQNLGQISGANVLTF.

In DNA form, the CDR3 reads TGTGCCAGCAGCCAAGCCACCCCCACCGAGCAGTACTTC. It is translated as CASSQATPTEQYF. The rearrangement links TRBV14 to TRBJ2-7; D is undetermined. The CDR3 is 13 amino acids. The V end was cut by 1 base, the J end by 6 bases, with 10 bases between. The germline CDR1 and CDR2 sequences are SGHDN and FVKESK.

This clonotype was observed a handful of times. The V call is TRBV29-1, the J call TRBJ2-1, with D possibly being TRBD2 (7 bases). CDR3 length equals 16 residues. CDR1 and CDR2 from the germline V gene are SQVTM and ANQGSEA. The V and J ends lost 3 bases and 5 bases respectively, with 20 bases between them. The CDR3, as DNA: TGCAGCGTTGACGGTTCGGGGGGCTCCCCGGACAATGAGCAGTTCTTC. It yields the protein CSVDGSGGSPDNEQFF.

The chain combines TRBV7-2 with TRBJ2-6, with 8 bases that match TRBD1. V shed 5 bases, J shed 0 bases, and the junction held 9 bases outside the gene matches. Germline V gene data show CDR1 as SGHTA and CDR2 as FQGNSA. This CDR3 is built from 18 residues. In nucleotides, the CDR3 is TGTGCCAGCAGCCCCCGGACAGGGTTCAGCTCTGGGGCCAACGTCCTGACTTTC. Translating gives CASSPRTGFSSGANVLTF.

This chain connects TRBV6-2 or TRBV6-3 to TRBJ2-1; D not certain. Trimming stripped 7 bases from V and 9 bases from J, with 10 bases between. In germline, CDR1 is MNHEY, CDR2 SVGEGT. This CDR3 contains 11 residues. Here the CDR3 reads CASTDTGEQFF. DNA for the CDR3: TGTGCCAGCACCGACACGGGTGAGCAGTTCTTC.

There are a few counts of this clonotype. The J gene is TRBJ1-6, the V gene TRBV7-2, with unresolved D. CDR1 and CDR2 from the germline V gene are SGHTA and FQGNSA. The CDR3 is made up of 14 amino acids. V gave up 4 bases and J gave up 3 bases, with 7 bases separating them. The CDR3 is CASSSNSYNSPLHF. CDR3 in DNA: TGTGCCAGCAGCTCGAACAGCTATAATTCACCCCTCCACTTT.

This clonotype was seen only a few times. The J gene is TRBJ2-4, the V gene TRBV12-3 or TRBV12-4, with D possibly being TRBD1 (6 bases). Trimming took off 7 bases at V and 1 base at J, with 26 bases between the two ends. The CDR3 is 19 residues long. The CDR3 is CASTQEWPYRDRAKNIQYF. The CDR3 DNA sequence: TGTGCCAGCACCCAAGAGTGGCCGTACAGGGACCGCGCCAAAAACATTCAGTACTTC.

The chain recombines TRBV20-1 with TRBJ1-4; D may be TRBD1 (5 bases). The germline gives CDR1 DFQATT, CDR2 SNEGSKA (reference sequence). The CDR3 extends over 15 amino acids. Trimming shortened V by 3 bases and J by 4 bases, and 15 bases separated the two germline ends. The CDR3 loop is CSARFMGLNNEKLFF. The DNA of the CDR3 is TGCAGTGCTAGGTTCATGGGGCTGAATAATGAAAAACTGTTTTTT.

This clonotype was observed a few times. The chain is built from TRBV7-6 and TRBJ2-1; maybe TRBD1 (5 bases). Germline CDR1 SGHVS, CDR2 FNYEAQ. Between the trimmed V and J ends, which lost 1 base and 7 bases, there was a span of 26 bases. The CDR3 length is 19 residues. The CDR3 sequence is CASSLVLRSGQGVGNEQFF. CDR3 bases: TGTGCCAGCAGCTTAGTGCTCAGATCGGGCCAGGGCGTTGGGAATGAGCAGTTCTTC. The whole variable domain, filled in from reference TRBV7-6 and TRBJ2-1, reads GAGVSQSPRYKVTKRGQDVALRCDPISGHVSLYWYRQALGQGPEFLTYFNYEAQQDKSGLPNDRFSAERPEGSISTLTIQRTEQRDSAMYRCASSLVLRSGQGVGNEQFFGPGTRLTVL.

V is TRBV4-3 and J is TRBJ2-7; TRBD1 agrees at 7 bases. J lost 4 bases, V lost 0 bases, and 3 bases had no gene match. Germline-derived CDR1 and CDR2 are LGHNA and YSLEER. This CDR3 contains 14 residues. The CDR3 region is CASSQDGGQYEQYF. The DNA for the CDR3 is TGCGCCAGCAGCCAAGATGGGGGACAGTACGAGCAGTACTTC.

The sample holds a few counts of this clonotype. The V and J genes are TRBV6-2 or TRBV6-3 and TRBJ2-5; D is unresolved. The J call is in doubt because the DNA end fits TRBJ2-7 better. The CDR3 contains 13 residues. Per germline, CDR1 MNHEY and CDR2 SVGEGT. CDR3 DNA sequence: TGTGCCAGCAGTTACATGGGTCCCTACGAGCAGTACTTC. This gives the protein CASSYMGPYEQYF.

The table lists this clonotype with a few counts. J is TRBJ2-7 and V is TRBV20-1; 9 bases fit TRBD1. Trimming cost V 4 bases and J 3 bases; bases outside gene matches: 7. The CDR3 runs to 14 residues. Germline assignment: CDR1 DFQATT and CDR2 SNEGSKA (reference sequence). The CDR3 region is CSAIGQGTYYEQYF. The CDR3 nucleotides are TGCAGTGCTATAGGACAGGGGACCTACTACGAGCAGTACTTC.

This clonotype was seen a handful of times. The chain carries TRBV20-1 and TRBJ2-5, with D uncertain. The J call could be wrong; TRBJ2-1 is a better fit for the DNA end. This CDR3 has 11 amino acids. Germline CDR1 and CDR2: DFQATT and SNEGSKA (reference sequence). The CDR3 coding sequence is TGCAGTGCTAGTCCTGGGAATGAGCAGTTCTTC. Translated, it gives CSASPGNEQFF.